Listed here is a single TCR beta chain. Per the germline V gene, CDR1 is LNHDA and CDR2 is SQIVND (reference sequence). Trimming took off 7 bases at V and 0 bases at J, with 13 bases between the two ends. The length of the CDR3 is 15 residues. Libraries were prepared by immunoSEQ multiplex PCR; TCRdb keeps only in-frame clonotypes and omits some of them. Among 90,000 to 130,000 clones listed, 88% were seen once. The data were taken from a study of control samples from healthy donors and cancer patients. The clonotype comes from a woman aged 60-75 years with lung cancer. The chain is built from TRBV19 and TRBJ2-1; no clear D. Source material: PBMCs. In DNA form, the CDR3 reads TGTGCCAGTAAACCGGCCCCGAGCTCCTACAATGAGCAGTTCTTC. Translated: CASKPAPSSYNEQFF.